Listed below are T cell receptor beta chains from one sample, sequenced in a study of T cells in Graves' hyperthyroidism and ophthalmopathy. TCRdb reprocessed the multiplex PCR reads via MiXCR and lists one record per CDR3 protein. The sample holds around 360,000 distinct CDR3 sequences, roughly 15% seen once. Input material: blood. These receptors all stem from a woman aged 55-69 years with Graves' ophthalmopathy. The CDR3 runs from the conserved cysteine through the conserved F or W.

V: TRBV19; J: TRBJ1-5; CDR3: CASRGGIQPQHF
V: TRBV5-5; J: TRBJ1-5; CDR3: CASSYGNSNQPQHF
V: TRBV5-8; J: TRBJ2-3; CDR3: CASSLGGGGSRTDTQYF
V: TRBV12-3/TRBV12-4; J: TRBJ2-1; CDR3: CASSDDRGRSNEQFF
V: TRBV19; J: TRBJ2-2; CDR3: CASSPGTSDTGELFF
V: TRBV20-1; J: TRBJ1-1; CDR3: CSARDGRGDTEAFF
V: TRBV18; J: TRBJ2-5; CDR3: CASSPGVGETQYF
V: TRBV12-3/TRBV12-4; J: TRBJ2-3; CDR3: CASRRRDTSTDTQYF
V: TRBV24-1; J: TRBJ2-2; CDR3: CATSDRTGKNTGELFF
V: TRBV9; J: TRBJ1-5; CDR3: CASSPGAQNQPQHF
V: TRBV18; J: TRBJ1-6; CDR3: CASSLRPGTGNSPLHF
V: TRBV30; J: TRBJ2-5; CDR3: CAWSGGFRGQETQYF
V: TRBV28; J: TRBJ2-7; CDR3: CASSPASWEIAGDANYEQYF
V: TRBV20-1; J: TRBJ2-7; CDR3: CSAPPGPLPGEQYF
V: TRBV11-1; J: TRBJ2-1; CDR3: CASSHYDFSYNEQFF
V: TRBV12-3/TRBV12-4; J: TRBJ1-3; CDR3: CASSLVRASNTIYF
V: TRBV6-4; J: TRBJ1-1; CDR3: CASGDTNTEAFF
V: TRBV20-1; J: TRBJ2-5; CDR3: CSARYLQETQYF
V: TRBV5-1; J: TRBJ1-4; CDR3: CASSAGQGYEKLFF
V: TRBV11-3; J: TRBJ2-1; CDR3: CASSLLPDRGWDEQFF
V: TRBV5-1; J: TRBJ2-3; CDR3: CASRTSGITDTQYF
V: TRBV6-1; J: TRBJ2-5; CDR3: CASSAAWDRGLQETQYF
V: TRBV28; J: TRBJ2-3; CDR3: CASSLYARLAGGPDTQYF
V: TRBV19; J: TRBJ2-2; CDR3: CASRWAENTGELFF
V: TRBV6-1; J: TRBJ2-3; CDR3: CASSEGLGVFTDTQYF
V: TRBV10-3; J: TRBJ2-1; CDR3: CAISPRLDNEQFF
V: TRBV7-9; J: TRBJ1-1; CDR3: CASSLLGVTEAFF
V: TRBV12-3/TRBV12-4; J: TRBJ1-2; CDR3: CASSFGGVGYTF
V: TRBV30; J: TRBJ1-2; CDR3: CAWSQLGEFGYTF
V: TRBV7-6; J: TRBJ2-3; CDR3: CASSLQTRTADTQYF
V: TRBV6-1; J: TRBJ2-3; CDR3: CASCLAGPTDTQYF
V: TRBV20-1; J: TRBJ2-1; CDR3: CSASQGEQFF